This TCR beta chain was found in a study of T cell responses to AZD1222 COVID-19 vaccine. The CDR3 sequence is 16 residues long. Germline values: CDR1 SGHTA, CDR2 FQGNSA. V was pared by 1 base and J by 5 bases, with 17 bases between. Pooling of second doses given at about 4 or about 12 weeks was done. The assay was immunoSEQ multiplex PCR, and TCRdb's table has in-frame clones only and misses some. The data contain around 190,000 clones, about nine tenths of them singletons. Study-level results: It should be noted that donors were predominantly white British and more often female, and clonal diversity was possibly underestimated.

About this clone itself: Its antigen is unidentified.

This chain joins TRBV7-2 and TRBJ2-5; D unresolved. The clonotype was recovered from an adult who received the AZD1222 COVID-19 vaccine. This specimen consisted of peripheral blood, obtained 28 days after the second AZD1222 dose. CDR3 loop: CASSLVGIGRGETQYF. The CDR3 DNA reads TGTGCCAGCAGCTTAGTAGGGATAGGTCGTGGTGAGACCCAGTACTTC.